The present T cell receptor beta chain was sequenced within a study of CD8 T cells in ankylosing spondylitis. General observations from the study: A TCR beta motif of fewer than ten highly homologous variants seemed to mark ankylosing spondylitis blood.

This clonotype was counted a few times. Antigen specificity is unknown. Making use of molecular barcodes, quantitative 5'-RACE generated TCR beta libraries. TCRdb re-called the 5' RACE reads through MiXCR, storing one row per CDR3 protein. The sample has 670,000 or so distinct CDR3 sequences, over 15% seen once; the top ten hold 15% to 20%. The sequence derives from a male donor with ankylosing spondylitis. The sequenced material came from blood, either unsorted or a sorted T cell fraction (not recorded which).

The CDR3 DNA reads TGTGCCAGCAGTTACACAGGGGAACCGCAAAACACCATATATTTT. Protein: CASSYTGEPQNTIYF. The chain recombines TRBV6-5 with TRBJ1-3, with 7 bases that match TRBD1. V trimming: 2 bases; J trimming: 6 bases; junction bases outside the gene matches: 7. Germline V gives CDR1 MNHEY, CDR2 SVGAGI. The CDR3 extends over 15 amino acids.